This T cell receptor beta chain is from a study of blood T cell repertoires in COVID-19. For the study at large: T cells, B-cell-depleted T cells, or PBMCs supplied cDNA or gDNA.

In the authors' methods: Reference gene primers were amplified, and this amplification served to estimate nucleated cell counts. Profiled with immunoSEQ multiplex PCR; TCRdb holds only in-frame clones, not every one. Clone size and the V and J calls come from that table; the DNA yielded D and trimming. Among around 250,000 clones listed, roughly 89% were seen once. CDR3 length: 15 amino acids. J lost 2 bases, V lost 5 bases, and 7 bases had no gene match. The V gene's germline CDR1 is SGHTA and CDR2 FQGNSA. A Seattle source enrolled patients during active infection and followed them longitudinally. This receptor was identified in a woman aged 60-75 years with COVID-19, enrolled during active disease. V gene TRBV7-2 combines with J gene TRBJ2-7; 9 bases are shared with TRBD2. Sequences were obtained from peripheral blood. As DNA, the CDR3 is TGTGCCAGCAGCAAAGGGACTAGCAGAACCTACGAGCAGTACTTC. Its protein product is CASSKGTSRTYEQYF. The whole variable domain, remainder taken from reference TRBV7-2 and TRBJ2-7, is GAGVSQSPSNKVTEKGKDVELRCDPISGHTALYWYRQSLGQGLEFLIYFQGNSAPDKSGLPSDRFSAERTGGSVSTLTIQRTQQEDSAVYLCASSKGTSRTYEQYFGPGTRLTVT.